Below, 16 T cell receptor beta chains from the same sample are listed, as sequenced in a study of T cell changes during pregnancy in multiple sclerosis. Profiled with immunoSEQ multiplex PCR; TCRdb holds only in-frame clones, not every one. The sample records over 55,000 clones, around 92% being singletons. Sample: CD8+ T cells from peripheral blood mononuclear cells, taken in the third trimester of pregnancy. The receptors stem from a female donor in good health, enrolled as a control in a pregnancy study.

This sequence joins TRBV27 and TRBJ2-1; D is perhaps TRBD2 (7 bases). CDR1 is MNHEY and CDR2 is SMNVEV in the germline V gene (reference sequence). This CDR3 has 15 residues. Trimming removed 2 bases at V and 6 bases at J, with 14 bases between. The CDR3 DNA reads TGTGCCAGCAGTTTAGGGGGGGGCCGTCGCAATGAGCAGTTCTTC. Its protein is CASSLGGGRRNEQFF.

The chain recombines TRBV5-4 with TRBJ2-3; D might be TRBD2 (5 bases). Trimming removed 4 bases from V and 2 bases from J, with 11 bases in between. The germline gives CDR1 SGHNT, CDR2 YYREEE (reference sequence). This CDR3 region has 14 residues. CDR3 sequence (DNA): TGTGCCAGCAGCCTATTGGGAGACACAGATACGCAGTATTTT. It yields the protein CASSLLGDTDTQYF.

The count of this clone is one. This rearrangement joins TRBV11-2 to TRBJ1-1; D may be TRBD1 (5 bases). Germline CDR1 SGHAT, CDR2 FQNNGV. The V end was cut by 5 bases, the J end by 3 bases, with 13 bases between. This CDR3 is 14 amino acids long. The CDR3 nucleotides are TGTGCCAGCAGCCCACTCGGGGGGGACACTGAAGCTTTCTTT. Protein sequence: CASSPLGGDTEAFF.

This chain links TRBV6-4 with TRBJ1-1; D gene ambiguous. The CDR3 consists of 13 residues. Trimming took 3 bases from V and 7 from J, leaving 12 bases between them. The germline CDR1 and CDR2 sequences are MRHNA and SNTAGT. CDR3 sequence (DNA): TGTGCCAGCAGTGAAGGCGGAGGCGGTGAAGCTTTCTTT. Its protein product is CASSEGGGGEAFF.

This clone appeared a single time. The chain combines TRBV4-3 with TRBJ2-2, with 9 bases fitting TRBD1. The CDR3 consists of 17 residues. Germline CDR1 is LGHNA and CDR2 is YSLEER. J gave up 5 bases and V 1 base, and 8 bases lay outside the gene matches. The CDR3 is CASSQGLGTGLTGELFF. CDR3 nucleotide sequence: TGCGCCAGCAGCCAAGGCTTAGGGACAGGGCTGACCGGGGAGCTGTTTTTT.

The rearrangement links TRBV4-3 to TRBJ2-7; 11 bases map to TRBD1. The CDR3 loop spans 16 amino acids. The V and J ends lost 1 base and 5 bases, in that order; junction bases with no gene match: 7. Germline-derived CDR1 and CDR2 are LGHNA and YSLEER. The CDR3 loop is CASSQATGTGGHEQYF. CDR3 sequence (DNA): TGCGCCAGCAGCCAAGCTACCGGGACAGGGGGACACGAGCAGTACTTC.

The rearrangement links TRBV9 to TRBJ1-1; tentative D call: TRBD1 (5 bases). Trimming removed 0 bases from V and 0 bases from J, with 15 bases in between. The CDR3 spans 17 residues. Germline CDR1 and CDR2: SGDLS and YYNGEE. The CDR3 nucleotides are TGTGCCAGCAGCGTAGATTGGGGGGGGACGATGAACACTGAAGCTTTCTTT. Its protein product is CASSVDWGGTMNTEAFF.

The CDR3 DNA reads as TGTGCCAGCAGTGTTCCAGGGGGCTCTGGGGGCACTGAAGCTTTCTTT. Protein product: CASSVPGGSGGTEAFF. The chain is built from TRBV2 and TRBJ1-1, with TRBD1 identical over 8 bases. V was clipped by 4 bases and J by 4 bases; unmatched bases: 11. Germline CDR1 reads SNHLY; CDR2 reads FYNNEI. The CDR3 is made up of 16 amino acids. The full variable domain, its missing parts supplied by reference TRBV2 and TRBJ1-1, is EPEVTQTPSHQVTQMGQEVILRCVPISNHLYFYWYRQILGQKVEFLVSFYNNEISEKSEIFDDQFSVERPDGSNFTLKIRSTKLEDSAMYFCASSVPGGSGGTEAFFGQGTRLTVV.

The chain couples TRBV7-2 to TRBJ2-1; 8 nucleotides agree with TRBD1. After removal of 5 bases from V and 2 bases from J, the junction contained 11 bases not matched to a gene. CDR1 is SGHTA, CDR2 FQGNSA, per germline. The CDR3 runs 17 residues. For the CDR3, the DNA is TGTGCCAGCAGCACCCCTTTTGGGACAGGTGCCTACAATGAGCAGTTCTTC. Translating gives CASSTPFGTGAYNEQFF.

Only a few counts were recorded for this clone. The chain employs TRBV7-9 and TRBJ1-2; D is ambiguous. The CDR3 covers 13 residues. The germline V gene encodes CDR1 SEHNR and CDR2 FQNEAQ (reference sequence). Trimming left V 2 bases short and J 4 bases short, with 8 bases between. This CDR3 is CASSLYEPYGYTF. Written as DNA, the CDR3 is TGTGCCAGCAGCTTATACGAGCCCTATGGCTACACCTTC.

The chain carries TRBV27 and TRBJ2-7; 7 bases match TRBD1. Germline trimming cut 5 bases from V and 3 bases from J; bases unmatched to any gene: 7. The length of the CDR3 is 14 residues. CDR1 is MNHEY, CDR2 SMNVEV, per germline (reference sequence). CDR3 sequence (DNA): TGTGCCAGCAGTCTCTCGCAGGGGGTCTACGAGCAGTACTTC. Its protein product is CASSLSQGVYEQYF.

V is TRBV27 and J is TRBJ2-3; no firm D call. From germline, CDR1 is MNHEY and CDR2 SMNVEV (reference sequence). Trimming stripped 0 bases from V and 0 bases from J, with 13 bases between. The CDR3 loop spans 17 amino acids. The DNA for the CDR3 is TGTGCCAGCAGTTTATCGCTCTCCCTGACTAGCACAGATACGCAGTATTTT. Amino acid sequence: CASSLSLSLTSTDTQYF.

The rearrangement uses TRBV4-3 and TRBJ1-2, with 8 bases identical to TRBD1. The ends lost 0 bases at V and 6 bases at J; junction bases unmatched: 6. Germline CDR1 and CDR2: LGHNA and YSLEER. The CDR3 is 15 amino acids. The CDR3, as DNA: TGCGCCAGCAGCCAAGATTGGACAGGGACCGATGGCTACACCTTC. Protein: CASSQDWTGTDGYTF.

The chain combines TRBV5-4 with TRBJ1-1; 9 bases line up with TRBD1. The CDR3 extends over 15 amino acids. The germline CDR1 and CDR2 sequences are SGHNT and YYREEE (reference sequence). V lost 2 bases and J lost 4; bases outside the gene matches: 6. This chain's CDR3 is CASSFGTGYGTEAFF. In DNA form, the CDR3 reads TGTGCCAGCAGCTTCGGGACAGGGTACGGCACTGAAGCTTTCTTT.

This chain links TRBV6-1 with TRBJ2-3, with a possible D match to TRBD1 (6 bases). Trimming took 4 bases from V and 4 from J, leaving 15 bases between them. This CDR3 spans 15 amino acids. CDR1 MNHNS and CDR2 SASEGT come from the germline V gene. The CDR3 sequence: CASSGSTGMADTQYF. CDR3 in DNA: TGTGCCAGCAGTGGATCAACAGGGATGGCAGATACGCAGTATTTT.

The chain has TRBV5-4 and TRBJ1-1; D remains unclear. V was pared by 3 bases and J by 0 bases, with 9 bases between. Looked up from germline, CDR1 is SGHNT and CDR2 is YYREEE (reference sequence). The CDR3 covers 14 residues. DNA of the CDR3: TGTGCCAGCAGCTCCGGAGGGATGAACACTGAAGCTTTCTTT. Protein sequence: CASSSGGMNTEAFF.